The 8 T cell receptor beta chains listed next were all sequenced from one sample in a study of blood T cell repertoires in COVID-19. Clones were sequenced by immunoSEQ multiplex PCR, and TCRdb holds only the in-frame ones, with some missing. The repertoire holds 150,000 or so clones, with more than 75% as singletons. The sample was peripheral blood. The receptors stem from a man older than 75 with acute or convalescent COVID-19.

The chain combines TRBV7-2 with TRBJ2-7, with 9 bases that match TRBD1. Germline values: CDR1 SGHTA, CDR2 FQGNSA. The trim removed 0 bases at V and 4 bases at J, leaving 4 bases unmatched. This CDR3 has 15 residues. This chain's CDR3 is CASSLAGTGIYEQYF. As DNA, the CDR3 is TGTGCCAGCAGCTTAGCCGGGACAGGGATATACGAGCAGTACTTC.

This chain uses TRBV5-1 with TRBJ2-1; 7 bases fit TRBD2. With 0 bases clipped from V and 3 bases from J, the junction kept 3 bases outside the gene matches. The CDR3 runs 15 residues. The V gene's germline CDR1 is SGHRS and CDR2 YFSETQ. The CDR3 loop reads CASSLGTRSYNEQFF. DNA for the CDR3: TGCGCCAGCAGCTTGGGGACTAGAAGCTACAATGAGCAGTTCTTC.

The V call is TRBV2, the J call TRBJ2-1; D not resolved. CDR1 and CDR2 (germline): SNHLY, FYNNEI. This CDR3 is built from 13 residues. Between the trimmed V and J ends, which lost 6 bases and 8 bases, there was a span of 14 bases. This chain's CDR3 is CASRGWASDEQFF. In nucleotides, the CDR3 is TGTGCCAGCAGGGGTTGGGCATCCGATGAGCAGTTCTTC. Drawing the rest from reference TRBV2 and TRBJ2-1, the complete variable domain is EPEVTQTPSHQVTQMGQEVILRCVPISNHLYFYWYRQILGQKVEFLVSFYNNEISEKSEIFDDQFSVERPDGSNFTLKIRSTKLEDSAMYFCASRGWASDEQFFGPGTRLTVL.

The rearrangement links TRBV14 to TRBJ2-3, with 9 positions matching TRBD2. The germline CDR1 and CDR2 sequences are SGHDN and FVKESK. With 0 bases clipped from V and 8 bases from J, the junction kept 12 bases outside the gene matches. The CDR3 totals 17 residues. The DNA for the CDR3 is TGTGCCAGCAGCCAAGAGATTTTCGCGGGGGGGCCTCTTACGCAGTATTTT. Translated: CASSQEIFAGGPLTQYF.

The rearrangement uses TRBV6-5 and TRBJ2-7; the match to TRBD2 covers 8 bases. There are 14 residues in the CDR3. The V segment lost 7 bases and the J segment 4 bases; nucleotides outside the gene matches: 9. Germline V lookup: CDR1 MNHEY, CDR2 SVGAGI. This CDR3 is CASTGGSLSYEQYF. CDR3 nucleotide sequence: TGTGCCAGCACGGGAGGGAGCCTTTCTTACGAGCAGTACTTC.

The chain recombines TRBV29-1 with TRBJ2-3, with TRBD1 identical over 8 bases. CDR3 length: 14 amino acids. CDR1 and CDR2 (germline): SQVTM, ANQGSEA. With V trimmed by 7 bases and J by 4 bases, 10 bases remained unmatched. The CDR3 is CSAAGQGGADTQYF. CDR3 nucleotides: TGCAGCGCGGCCGGACAGGGTGGGGCAGATACGCAGTATTTT.

The CDR3 is CASSLRGRSRTGELFF. Written as DNA, the CDR3 is TGTGCCAGCAGTTTAAGGGGTCGATCCCGGACCGGGGAGCTGTTTTTT. The V and J genes are TRBV28 and TRBJ2-2; weak D call: TRBD1 (5 bases). Trimming pared 2 bases from V and 5 bases from J, leaving 15 bases between. The CDR3 totals 16 residues. Germline V gene data show CDR1 as MDHEN and CDR2 as SYDVKM.

The rearrangement uses TRBV5-1 and TRBJ2-2; D call uncertain. From germline, CDR1 is SGHRS and CDR2 YFSETQ. This CDR3 spans 12 amino acids. Trimming cost V 0 bases and J 9 bases, with 6 bases left between them. The CDR3 coding sequence is TGCGCCAGCAGCTTGGCTGGCAGGGAGCTGTTTTTT. Translation: CASSLAGRELFF.